The sample holds a few counts of the clone carrying this T cell receptor beta chain. Its antigen remains unidentified. These data come from a study of T cells after yellow fever vaccination. Study observations and caveats: Repertoires obtained by FACS sorting could include abundant clonotypes that entered as contaminants from the bulk population. Weaker, the secondary response peaked sooner, at day 5 versus 15. Re-detected after boosting: most primary clones, about 95% of CD4 and about 85% of CD8.

The TCR cDNA carried a universal primer site and UMIs from 5'RACE template switching. One entry per CDR3 protein results from TCRdb running MiXCR on the 5' RACE reads. In the table there are 250,000 to 350,000 distinct CDR3 sequences, around 6.8% of which are singletons. Germline-derived CDR1 and CDR2 are SGHAT and FQDESV (reference sequence). There are 12 residues in the CDR3. V was cut by 5 bases and J by 5 bases, with 9 bases left in between. The sequence came from a man aged 18 to 30 who received the YFV17D yellow fever vaccine. The specimen was PBMCs, collected 35 to 50 days after the first yellow fever vaccination. This chain links TRBV11-1 with TRBJ1-1; unclear D gene. CDR3 coding DNA: TGTGCCAGCAGCAAAAGGGAGACTGAAGCTTTCTTT. Protein sequence: CASSKRETEAFF.